The entry below gives a single T cell receptor beta chain sequence along with its context. The antigen is not known. The data stem from a study of T cells in Graves' hyperthyroidism and ophthalmopathy. Study-wide context: Before any treatment, at initial diagnosis, peripheral blood was collected. Study-level results: Researchers report that a 13 V-J model separated ophthalmopathy from stable hyperthyroidism. Among clonotypes expanded in thyroid above 0.001, most were also found in blood.

Ahead of any ophthalmopathy symptoms, the blood sample was obtained at the first diagnosis of hyperthyroidism. Authors of the study amplified TCR beta CDR3 regions from RNA transcripts. The HTBI primer set served for first-round RT-PCR of the TCR CDR3. TCRdb reanalysed the multiplex PCR reads using MiXCR and keeps one entry per CDR3 protein. The data contain around 700,000 distinct CDR3 sequences, roughly a sixth of them seen just once; the ten biggest clones take up 16%. The sequencing sample was made of blood. The TCR originated in a woman between 50 and 59 years old with Graves' hyperthyroidism that later progressed to Graves' ophthalmopathy.

The CDR3 loop is CASSFASGGAKAPFF. The CDR3 DNA sequence: TGTGCCAGCAGCTTCGCTAGCGGGGGGGCCAAGGCGCCGTTCTTC. The genes are TRBV7-9 and TRBJ2-1, with 12 bases aligning to TRBD2. This CDR3 comprises 15 residues. Germline CDR1 SEHNR, CDR2 FQNEAQ (reference sequence). Unmatched junction bases numbered 12, after V lost 3 bases and J lost 15 bases.